This T cell receptor (beta chain) was recovered during a study of T cells in Graves' hyperthyroidism and ophthalmopathy (dated by TCRdb to about 2019). A note on the overall study: Peripheral blood was sampled at the time of initial diagnosis, prior to any treatment. TCR V-J signatures able to tell the groups apart were searched for in a discovery cohort of 90 to 100 patients, of whom about 40 had Graves' ophthalmopathy and some 60 had stable Graves' hyperthyroidism. Prospective prediction of ophthalmopathy was tested in an independent validation cohort of 18 to 20 hyperthyroidism patients and 17 patients who later progressed to ophthalmopathy. For training and testing, the 100 or so patients in the discovery cohort were randomly divided in a 7:3 ratio. The study also compared thyroid tissue and blood T-cell repertoires from more than 5 Graves' hyperthyroidism patients. After blood sampling, hyperthyroidism patients were treated with methimazole at a starting dose of 30 mg daily, and ophthalmopathy patients were treated with high-dose intravenous methylprednisolone. According to the paper, TCR Vbeta CDR3 sequencing was carried out on 135 peripheral blood samples, which came from more than 40 ophthalmopathy, 75 to 80 hyperthyroidism and roughly 17 progressor patients. The paper as a whole reports these results and caveats: Most expanded thyroid clonotypes (frequency above 0.001) were also detected in blood, a finding suggesting that blood repertoires may reflect thyroid immune responses. In cross-validation, a model built on a 13 V-J signature told ophthalmopathy apart from stable hyperthyroidism with under 90% sensitivity and about 81% specificity, and in testing the same model reached 80%/75%. No statistical method was used to set the sample size in advance, and investigators knew the group allocation. In validation, progression to ophthalmopathy was predicted by the model with 70% to 71% sensitivity and roughly 76% specificity, a median of approximately 7.1 months before onset.

TCR beta CDR3 regions were amplified from RNA transcripts. The TCR CDR3 was subjected to a first round of RT-PCR using the HTBI primer set and the Qiagen OneStep RT-PCR kit. The libraries were constructed in a second round of multiplex PCR and then size-selected and purified. Libraries were sequenced paired-end with 100 bp reads on an Illumina HiSeq2000. On the authors' methods: SOAPnuke was used to process the raw data, throwing out any read that contained adapters or uncalled bases, had a mean Phred below 15, or lacked an exact constant-primer or identifier match. High-quality paired reads were merged using COPE v1.2.5, and each unique nucleotide sequence was defined as a clonotype. MiTCR v1.1 was used to align the clonotypes against IMGT TRBV, TRBD and TRBJ reference segments. The analysis was restricted to V-J combinations with a frequency above 0.0001, which together covered over 99% of the repertoires. A TCS score was defined as the ratio of F50 (clonal expansion) to E x V (chaos), with BLOSUM62-based TCRdist applied between CDR3 peptides within each V-J. Welch's t-statistics and random forest reduced 500 to 550 V-J features to 13, which were used in a naive Bayes classifier (R e1071). TCRdb cleaned the public reads at Q25 with fastp, built clones with MiXCR and kept in-frame beta chains. Rows with one shared CDR3 protein collapse into an entry with the most common genes and DNA. TCRdb, rather than the study authors, made the V and J calls. Counted in this sample were roughly 720,000 distinct CDR3 sequences; roughly 17% of them appeared once. Less than 20% of the sample is in the top ten clones.

Stable Graves' hyperthyroidism was defined as the absence of progression to ophthalmopathy over 18 months of follow-up. Hyperthyroidism patients were aged 18 to 65 years and newly diagnosed, with disease duration of less than 2 months. Exclusion was applied to patients with uncontrolled infections, other autoimmune diseases, pregnancy or lactation. Diagnoses were based on clinical symptoms, serum thyroxine and TRAb, thyroid ultrasound and orbital computed tomography. Ficoll-Paque density gradient centrifugation was used to isolate PBMCs from about 10 ml of fresh peripheral blood. Trizol reagent was used to extract total RNA, and RNA quality was then checked on an Agilent 2100 Bioanalyzer. This clonotype was counted a single time. Its antigen is still unknown. Per-base qualities were not stored, and no clone one base away is much larger. One read alone is weak evidence. This TCR derives from a man aged 50 to 60 with Graves' hyperthyroidism. Sequencing was done on a sample of blood.

The DNA sequence is TGTGCCAGCAGCTTGGTTCAGGGGGTGCGTCAGCCCCAGCATTTT. Its protein is CASSLVQGVRQPQHF. The chain uses TRBV5-5 and TRBJ1-5, with 7 bases in between that match TRBD1. As encoded in the germline V gene (reference sequence), CDR1 is SGHKS while CDR2 is YYEKEE. V trim: 0 bases; J trim: 6 bases; unmatched bases: 6. CDR3 length: 15 amino acids, cysteine to phenylalanine. Just CDR3 DNA is preserved here, 45 bases in frame from base 1.